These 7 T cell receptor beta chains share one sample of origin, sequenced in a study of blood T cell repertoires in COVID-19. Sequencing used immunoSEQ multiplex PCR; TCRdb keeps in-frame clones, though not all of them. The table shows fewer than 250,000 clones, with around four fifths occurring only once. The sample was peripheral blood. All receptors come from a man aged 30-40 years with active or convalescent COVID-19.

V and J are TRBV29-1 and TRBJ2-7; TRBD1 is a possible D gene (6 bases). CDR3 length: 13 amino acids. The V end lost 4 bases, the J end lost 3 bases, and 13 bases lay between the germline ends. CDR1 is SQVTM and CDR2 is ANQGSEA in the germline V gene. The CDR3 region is CSVARTEVYEQYF. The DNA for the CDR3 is TGCAGCGTTGCAAGGACAGAAGTCTACGAGCAGTACTTC.

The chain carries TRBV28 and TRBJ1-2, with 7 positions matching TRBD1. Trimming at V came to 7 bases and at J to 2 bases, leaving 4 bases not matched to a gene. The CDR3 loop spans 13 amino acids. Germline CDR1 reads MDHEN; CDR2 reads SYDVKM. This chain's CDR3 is CASTTGYNYGYTF. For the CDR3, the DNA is TGTGCCAGCACGACAGGGTACAACTATGGCTACACCTTC.

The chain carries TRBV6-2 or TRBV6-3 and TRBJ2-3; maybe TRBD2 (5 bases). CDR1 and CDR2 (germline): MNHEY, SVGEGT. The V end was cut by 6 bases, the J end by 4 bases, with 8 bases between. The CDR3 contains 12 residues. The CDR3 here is CASSRGPDTQYF. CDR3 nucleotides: TGTGCCAGCAGCCGAGGGCCAGATACGCAGTATTTT.

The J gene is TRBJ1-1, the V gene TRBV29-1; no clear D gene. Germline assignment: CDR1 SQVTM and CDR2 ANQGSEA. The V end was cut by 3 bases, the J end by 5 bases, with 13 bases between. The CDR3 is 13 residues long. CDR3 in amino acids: CSVEVTTRTEAFF. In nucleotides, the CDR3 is TGCAGCGTTGAGGTCACCACCAGGACTGAAGCTTTCTTT.

The CDR3 region has the DNA TGTGCCAGCAGCTATTACGGGACAGCTGGAAACACCATATATTTT. This sequence encodes CASSYYGTAGNTIYF. This rearrangement joins TRBV7-2 to TRBJ1-3; 7 bases are shared with TRBD1. J was trimmed by 2 bases and V by 4 bases; bases with no gene match: 5. CDR1 SGHTA and CDR2 FQGNSA come from the germline V gene. The CDR3 loop spans 15 amino acids.

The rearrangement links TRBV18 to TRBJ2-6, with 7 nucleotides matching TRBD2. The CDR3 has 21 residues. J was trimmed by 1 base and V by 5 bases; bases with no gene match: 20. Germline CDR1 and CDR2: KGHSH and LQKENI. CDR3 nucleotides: TGTGCCAGCTCAGCGCCCAGGTTATCGAGCGGGAACCTTTCTGGGGCCAACGTCCTGACTTTC. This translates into CASSAPRLSSGNLSGANVLTF.

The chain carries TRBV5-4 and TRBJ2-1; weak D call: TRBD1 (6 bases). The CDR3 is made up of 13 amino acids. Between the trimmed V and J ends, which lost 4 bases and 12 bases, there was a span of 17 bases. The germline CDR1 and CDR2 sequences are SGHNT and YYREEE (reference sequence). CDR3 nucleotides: TGTGCCAGCAGCCTACCCCGGACAGACCGGCAGTTCTTC. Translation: CASSLPRTDRQFF.